This T cell receptor beta chain was captured by sequencing in a study of T cells after yellow fever vaccination. This clonotype was observed a handful of times. The authors made TCR cDNA by 5'RACE template switching, adding a universal primer site and UMIs. TCRdb reprocessed the 5' RACE reads with MiXCR, giving one entry per CDR3 protein. The table has over 200,000 distinct CDR3 sequences, approximately 6.8% seen once. The length of the CDR3 is 14 residues. Germline CDR1 and CDR2: LNHNV and YYDKDF (reference sequence). The ends were cut back, 1 base at V and 2 bases at J, with 8 bases in the middle. Sequenced here: CD4+ T cells sorted from PBMCs, sampled on the day of the yellow fever booster vaccination. The TCR sequence derives from a man aged 25 to 40 who received the YFV17D yellow fever vaccine. The J gene is TRBJ2-5, the V gene TRBV15, with a tentative D call TRBD1 (5 bases). The CDR3 DNA is TGTGCCACCAGCAGAGGCGGACAACAAGAGACCCAGTACTTC. This translates into CATSRGGQQETQYF.